A selection of T cell receptor beta chains follows, all from one sample in a study of T cell repertoires in cytomegalovirus infection. TCRdb re-called the reads with MiXCR, one entry per CDR3 protein. The repertoire holds 480,000 or so distinct CDR3 sequences, with approximately 11% as singletons. Material: PBMCs. The receptors stem from a human donor in good health (CMV status not recorded). Some clones in this sample may be carry-over from other donors' samples. Each CDR3 is given with its conserved first and last residue. D genes are given only for firm matches. Clone size is given for some rows only: seen once, a few or many times, or a class if the clone is expanded.

V gene	D gene	clone size	J gene	CDR3 DNA	CDR3 protein
TRBV20-1	TRBD2	many	TRBJ2-3	TGCAGTGCTACCTTAGACCTAGCGGGGGACCTTACCACAGATACGCAGTATTTT	CSATLDLAGDLTTDTQYF
TRBV7-3	NA	NA	TRBJ2-2	TGTGCCAGCAGCCCAGGGCATGACACCGGGGAGCTGTTTTTT	CASSPGHDTGELFF
TRBV3-1	NA	many	TRBJ2-2	TGTGCCAGCAGCCCCGGAGAGGAGCTGTTTTTT	CASSPGEELFF
TRBV19	NA	few	TRBJ1-1	TGTGCCAGTAGCCCCAGGGGTGAAGCTGAAGCTTTCTTT	CASSPRGEAEAFF
TRBV5-4	TRBD2	many	TRBJ2-3	TGTGCCAGCATTGGGACTAGTTCAGATACGCAGTATTTT	CASIGTSSDTQYF
TRBV19	NA	many	TRBJ2-1	TGTGCCAGTAGTTCAGCCGAGTGGTACAATGAGCAGTTCTTC	CASSSAEWYNEQFF
TRBV9	NA	many	TRBJ2-1	TGTGCCAGCAGCGCCCAAGGGATTTTCACCTACAATGAGCAGTTCTTC	CASSAQGIFTYNEQFF
TRBV7-2	TRBD2	many	TRBJ2-3	TGTGCCAGCAGTCGGGGACTAGCGGGGGCGGATGATACGCAGTATTTT	CASSRGLAGADDTQYF
TRBV28	TRBD1	NA	TRBJ1-1	TGTGCCAGCAGCCAAATTACAGGGGCCACTGAAGCTTTCTTT	CASSQITGATEAFF
TRBV7-9	NA	many	TRBJ2-6	TGTGCCAGCAGCTTCCCTCTGACTTTC	CASSFPLTF
TRBV9	TRBD2	few	TRBJ2-1	TGTGCCAGCAGCGTAAGCGGGGTGGGTGAGCAGTTCTTC	CASSVSGVGEQFF
TRBV6-5	TRBD2	few	TRBJ2-2	TGTGCCAGCAGTTATTCGGGAGGGTGGACCGGGGAGCTGTTTTTT	CASSYSGGWTGELFF
TRBV18	NA	many	TRBJ1-2	TGTGCCAGCTCAGTACAGGAGACTAACTATGGCTACACCTTC	CASSVQETNYGYTF
TRBV29-1	NA	many	TRBJ1-1	TGCAGCGTTGGGCGGAACACTGAAGCTTTCTTT	CSVGRNTEAFF
TRBV7-6	NA	many	TRBJ1-4	TGTGCCAGCAGCACCCGGGGGAACGGGGTGTATGAAAAACTGTTTTTT	CASSTRGNGVYEKLFF
TRBV7-2	TRBD2	many	TRBJ2-4	TGTGCCAGCAGTTCCGCGGCGGGAGGGACGGCCAAAAACATTCAGTACTTC	CASSSAAGGTAKNIQYF
TRBV3-1	NA	NA	TRBJ1-3	TGTGCCAGCAGCCGAGGCACCGATCGCTCTGGAAACACCATATATTTT	CASSRGTDRSGNTIYF